The text below deals with one TCR beta chain. The antigen is unknown. This sample is part of a study of cytomegalovirus exposure and HLA in healthy donors. Study outcomes and limitations: In a later analysis, several top co-occurrence clusters appeared linked to parvovirus B19, influenza, CMV and Epstein-Barr virus. The authors later found most CMV-associated TCR beta chains appeared HLA-restricted. Despite most TCR sequences being rare, some public TCRs occurred in many donors. Both high specificity and high sensitivity reportedly marked the classifier's diagnosis of cytomegalovirus status.

The PCR made use of 60 Vbeta and 13 Jbeta primers. Profiling relied on immunoSEQ multiplex PCR, and the TCRdb table lists in-frame clones only, not all of them. This sample's clone table lists about 200,000 clones. The germline V and J ends were trimmed by 0 bases and 1 base, with 11 bases remaining between them. This CDR3 has 15 amino acids. Germline V gene lookup returns CDR1 SGHRS and CDR2 YFSETQ. The chain links TRBV5-1 to TRBJ2-7; a weak D match, TRBD2 (5 bases). This TCR was recovered from a boy aged 5-17 years in good health and CMV-seronegative. Sequenced: PBMCs. For the CDR3, the DNA is TGCGCCAGCAGCTTGGTTCGGGGAGCTTCCTACGAGCAGTACTTC. Translation: CASSLVRGASYEQYF. Full variable domain (outside the CDR3, taken from reference TRBV5-1 and TRBJ2-7): KAGVTQTPRYLIKTRGQQVTLSCSPISGHRSVSWYQQTPGQGLQFLFEYFSETQRNKGNFPGRFSGRQFSNSRSEMNVSTLELGDSALYLCASSLVRGASYEQYFGPGTRLTVT.